This record covers a single T cell receptor beta chain. Antigen: not known. Data came from immunoSEQ multiplex PCR; TCRdb stores just in-frame clones and leaves some out. The sample lists roughly 100,000 clones; about 93% were seen once. The data were obtained in a study of T cell responses to AZD1222 COVID-19 vaccine. Study conclusions and caveats: Spike was spanned by vaccine-associated CD4 TCRs, which were dominant at 160-218 and 743-854. Repertoires were collected only later (after the peak T cell response had occurred). Compared with day 0, the breadth and depth of the Spike-specific TCR repertoire rose significantly after two doses of AZD1222.

The germline V gene encodes CDR1 DFQATT and CDR2 SNEGSKA (reference sequence). V lost 3 bases, J lost 8 bases, and 10 bases lay in between. CDR3 length: 11 amino acids. The chain combines TRBV20-1 with TRBJ1-1; maybe TRBD1 (5 bases). The specimen was peripheral blood, collected on day 0 of AZD1222 vaccination. The sequence derives from an adult in good health. In nucleotides, the CDR3 is TGCAGTGCTAGTCGAGGGGCCGAAGCTTTCTTT. Its translation: CSASRGAEAFF.